This TCR beta chain was captured in a study of early T cells in non-severe SARS-CoV-2 infection. Each CDR3 protein is one row after TCRdb ran MiXCR on the 5' RACE reads. This sample has over 80,000 distinct CDR3 sequences, with less than 15% found just once. This clonotype was seen a few times. With 5 bases clipped from V and 6 bases from J, the junction kept 15 bases outside the gene matches. Germline CDR1 SGHVS, CDR2 FNYEAQ. CDR3 size: 16 residues. This specimen consisted of whole blood, obtained at baseline. This sequence originates from an adult who was a healthcare worker with PCR-confirmed SARS-CoV-2 infection or an uninfected control (not recorded which). The chain couples TRBV7-6 to TRBJ2-7; 8 positions agree with TRBD1. CDR3 region: CASSPASGTGQFEQYF. The CDR3 DNA reads as TGTGCCAGCAGCCCCGCCTCCGGGACAGGTCAATTCGAGCAGTACTTC.